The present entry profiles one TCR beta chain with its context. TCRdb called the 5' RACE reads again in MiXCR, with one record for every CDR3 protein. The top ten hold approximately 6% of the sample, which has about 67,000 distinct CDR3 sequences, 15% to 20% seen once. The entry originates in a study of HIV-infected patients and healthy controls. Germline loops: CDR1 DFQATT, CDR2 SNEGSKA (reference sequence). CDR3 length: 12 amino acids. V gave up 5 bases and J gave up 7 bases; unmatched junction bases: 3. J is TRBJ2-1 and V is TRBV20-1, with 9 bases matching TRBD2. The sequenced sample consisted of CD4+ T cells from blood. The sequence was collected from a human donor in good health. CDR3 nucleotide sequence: TGCAGTGCTGTAGCGGGAGAAAATGAGCAGTTCTTC. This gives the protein CSAVAGENEQFF.